The sequence of this TCR beta chain was determined in a study of cytomegalovirus exposure and HLA in healthy donors. The primer mix had 60 Vbeta and 13 Jbeta primers. The repertoire was sequenced with immunoSEQ multiplex PCR; TCRdb's copy has only in-frame clones and lacks some. In the table there are about 200,000 clones, 79% of which are singletons. The V gene end was trimmed by 5 bases and the J gene end by 3 bases; junction bases not matched to a gene: 3. This CDR3 contains 14 residues. Germline-derived CDR1 and CDR2 are SGHAT and FQNNGV. This clonotype originated in a woman aged 25 to 39 in good health and CMV-seropositive. The sample taken for sequencing was PBMCs. This sequence joins TRBV11-2 and TRBJ2-3, with 9 bases lining up with TRBD1. CDR3 amino acids: CASSKGQGTDTQYF. Here the CDR3 DNA reads TGTGCCAGCAGCAAGGGACAGGGAACAGATACGCAGTATTTT.